This TCR beta chain emerged from a study of identical twins. Trimming took 0 bases from V and 0 from J, leaving 11 bases between them. This CDR3 has 16 amino acids. Germline values: CDR1 LGHNA, CDR2 YSLEER. TCRdb itself ran the 5' RACE reads through MiXCR, one entry per CDR3 protein. This sample has a few hundred thousand distinct CDR3 sequences, with about 8.3% found just once. Points on this clonotype: The antigen is unknown.

Study results and caveats: Cord blood beta clonotypes present at high abundance carried fewer insertions; no such pattern appeared in memory repertoires. Out-of-frame beta sequences exhibited a weaker degree of excess twin sharing.

Separately, the same data were catalogued under a study of yellow fever vaccine responses in identical twins.

Sequencing was carried out using CD8+ T cells sorted from blood. The TCR comes from a woman between 18 and 30 years old in good health. V gene TRBV4-3 combines with J gene TRBJ2-5; D is unclear. CDR3 protein: CASSQDYGRYQETQYF. Written as DNA, the CDR3 is TGCGCCAGCAGCCAAGATTATGGGCGGTACCAAGAGACCCAGTACTTC.